One sample yielded the 30 T cell receptor beta chains listed below, sequenced in a study of cytomegalovirus exposure and HLA in healthy donors. Use of 60 Vbeta and 13 Jbeta primers characterized the PCR. Data came from immunoSEQ multiplex PCR; TCRdb stores just in-frame clones and leaves some out. The data show about 120,000 clones, with 74% seen just once and about 2% held by the top ten. The material sequenced was PBMCs. These receptors originate from a human donor in good health.

This clone was seen a handful of times. V usage is TRBV2 and J usage is TRBJ2-3, with 7 bases aligning to TRBD2. The CDR3 is 17 amino acids. Germline values: CDR1 SNHLY, CDR2 FYNNEI. V shed 7 bases, J shed 5 bases, and the junction held 18 bases outside the gene matches. The DNA for the CDR3 is TGTGCCAGCACCCTATCCGCGCTAGCGGTCACCCTAGATACGCAGTATTTT. This encodes CASTLSALAVTLDTQYF.

V is TRBV7-8 and J is TRBJ1-1, with D maybe TRBD1 (5 bases). Germline lookup yields CDR1 SGHVS and CDR2 FQNEAQ. The CDR3 totals 17 residues. V was cut by 3 bases and J by 0 bases, with 17 bases left in between. This chain's CDR3 is CASSFRGRVAMNTEAFF. CDR3 DNA: TGTGCCAGCAGCTTTAGAGGCAGGGTGGCAATGAACACTGAAGCTTTCTTT.

The rearrangement joins TRBV5-8 to TRBJ1-2; 8 positions agree with TRBD1. J lost 2 bases, V lost 4 bases, and 4 bases had no gene match. CDR1 and CDR2 from the germline V gene are SGHTS and YDEGEE. CDR3 size: 14 residues. The CDR3 bases are TGTGCCAGCAGCACATGGGACAGGAACTATGGCTACACCTTC. Translated: CASSTWDRNYGYTF.

The chain employs TRBV6-6 and TRBJ2-7, with TRBD1 matching over 9 bases. Germline V gene lookup returns CDR1 MNHNY and CDR2 SVGAGI (reference sequence). The CDR3 spans 15 residues. J lost 2 bases, V lost 2 bases, and 4 bases had no gene match. The CDR3 sequence is CASSYMGTGTYEQYF. CDR3 DNA sequence: TGTGCCAGCAGTTACATGGGGACAGGGACCTACGAGCAGTACTTC.

J is TRBJ2-7 and V is TRBV9, with 12 nucleotides matching TRBD1. The V segment lost 4 bases and the J segment 5 bases; nucleotides outside the gene matches: 7. This CDR3 has 15 residues. Per the germline V gene, CDR1 is SGDLS and CDR2 is YYNGEE. The DNA of the CDR3 is TGTGCCAGCAGCAAAACGGGACAGGGGGCCCACGAGCAGTACTTC. Protein product: CASSKTGQGAHEQYF.

The CDR3 loop is CASSYGQGPGGYTF. CDR3 sequence (DNA): TGTGCCAGCAGTTACGGACAGGGGCCTGGTGGCTACACCTTC. The chain joins TRBV9 to TRBJ1-2; 9 bases line up with TRBD1. Unmatched junction bases numbered 9, after V lost 5 bases and J lost 7 bases. CDR1 is SGDLS, CDR2 YYNGEE, per germline. CDR3 size: 14 residues. The variable domain in full, with the rest retrieved from reference TRBV9 and TRBJ1-2, is DSGVTQTPKHLITATGQRVTLRCSPRSGDLSVYWYQQSLDQGLQFLIQYYNGEERAKGNILERFSAQQFPDLHSELNLSSLELGDSALYFCASSYGQGPGGYTFGSGTRLTVV.

V usage is TRBV5-1 and J usage is TRBJ2-7, with TRBD2 matching 11 bases. The V segment lost 6 bases and the J segment 3 bases; nucleotides outside the gene matches: 5. The CDR3 totals 14 residues. Germline-derived CDR1 and CDR2 are SGHRS and YFSETQ. CDR3 bases: TGCGCCAGCAAGCTAGCGGGAGGAATCTACGAGCAGTACTTC. It yields the protein CASKLAGGIYEQYF.

The chain is built from TRBV30 and TRBJ2-1, with TRBD2 matching over 10 bases. V gave up 0 bases and J gave up 4 bases; unmatched junction bases: 3. Germline-derived CDR1 and CDR2 are GTSNPN and SVGIG (reference sequence). The CDR3 length is 15 residues. The CDR3 nucleotides are TGTGCCTGGAGTGTGGCTAGCGGGGGATACAATGAGCAGTTCTTC. Translation gives CAWSVASGGYNEQFF.

The chain carries TRBV28 and TRBJ1-2; TRBD1 is a possible D gene (5 bases). Trimming removed 3 bases at V and 4 bases at J, with 12 bases between. The germline gives CDR1 MDHEN, CDR2 SYDVKM. The CDR3 sequence is 14 residues long. CDR3 DNA sequence: TGTGCCAGCAGTTTCGGGACTACCAGCTATGGCTACACCTTC. Protein product: CASSFGTTSYGYTF.

The chain employs TRBV5-6 and TRBJ2-3; 10 bases are a match to TRBD1. Germline trimming cut 3 bases from V and 4 bases from J; bases unmatched to any gene: 5. The CDR3 is 15 amino acids. CDR1 is SGHDT and CDR2 is YYEEEE in the germline V gene. CDR3 in DNA: TGTGCCAGCAGCTCCGGACAGGGGGGTTCAGATACGCAGTATTTT. It translates to CASSSGQGGSDTQYF.

The rearrangement joins TRBV7-2 to TRBJ1-2; 7 nucleotides line up with TRBD1. J gave up 8 bases and V 3 bases, and 9 bases lay outside the gene matches. CDR3 size: 14 residues. Germline CDR1 reads SGHTA; CDR2 reads FQGNSA. CDR3 coding DNA: TGTGCCAGCAGCTTGTCAGGGGGAGGAGAGGGCTACACCTTC. It is translated as CASSLSGGGEGYTF. Looking up the rest from reference TRBV7-2 and TRBJ1-2 gives the full variable domain: GAGVSQSPSNKVTEKGKDVELRCDPISGHTALYWYRQSLGQGLEFLIYFQGNSAPDKSGLPSDRFSAERTGGSVSTLTIQRTQQEDSAVYLCASSLSGGGEGYTFGSGTRLTVV.

The chain joins TRBV10-3 to TRBJ2-6; 8 bases line up with TRBD1. Losses at the gene ends were 4 bases for V and 3 bases for J; bases not matched to a gene: 5. The CDR3 has 16 amino acids. CDR1 is ENHRY and CDR2 is SYGVKD in the germline V gene. DNA for the CDR3: TGTGCCATCAGTGTTCAGGGGGCGCGTGGGGCCAACGTCCTGACTTTC. As protein: CAISVQGARGANVLTF.

The rearrangement links TRBV9 to TRBJ2-1; 8 bases map to TRBD2. This CDR3 is built from 15 residues. V shed 3 bases and J 0 bases; nucleotides not matched to a gene: 2. The germline V gene encodes CDR1 SGDLS and CDR2 YYNGEE. CDR3 nucleotide sequence: TGTGCCAGCAGCGGAGCGGGAGACTCCTACAATGAGCAGTTCTTC. It is translated as CASSGAGDSYNEQFF. Full variable domain (rest looked up from reference TRBV9 and TRBJ2-1): DSGVTQTPKHLITATGQRVTLRCSPRSGDLSVYWYQQSLDQGLQFLIQYYNGEERAKGNILERFSAQQFPDLHSELNLSSLELGDSALYFCASSGAGDSYNEQFFGPGTRLTVL.

This sequence joins TRBV7-2 and TRBJ1-6, with 7 bases that match TRBD1. CDR3 length: 15 residues. V lost 4 bases to trimming and J lost 5 bases; unmatched junction nucleotides: 5. CDR1 is SGHTA and CDR2 is FQGNSA in the germline V gene. The CDR3 spells CASSSGTVDNSPLHF. The CDR3 DNA sequence: TGTGCCAGCAGCTCCGGGACAGTCGATAATTCACCCCTCCACTTT.

The chain combines TRBV7-9 with TRBJ1-2; 7 bases match TRBD1. CDR3 length equals 14 residues. The germline V gene encodes CDR1 SEHNR and CDR2 FQNEAQ (reference sequence). V dropped 5 bases and J dropped 2; count of bases not matched to a gene: 5. This CDR3 is CASSLETGNYGYTF. CDR3 nucleotide sequence: TGTGCCAGCAGCCTCGAGACAGGGAACTATGGCTACACCTTC.

This chain links TRBV19 with TRBJ2-1; the match to TRBD1 covers 10 bases. The CDR3 has 16 residues. With 6 bases clipped from V and 4 bases from J, the junction kept 9 bases outside the gene matches. Germline lookup yields CDR1 LNHDA and CDR2 SQIVND (reference sequence). Here the CDR3 DNA reads TGTGCCAGTAGCAGGGGAGGGACAGGGGCTTACAATGAGCAGTTCTTC. This encodes CASSRGGTGAYNEQFF.

About this clone: This specimen includes other DNA sequences encoding the same CDR3. J is TRBJ1-4 and V is TRBV5-1; D perhaps matches TRBD1 (5 bases). The V gene's germline CDR1 is SGHRS and CDR2 YFSETQ. The CDR3 spans 14 residues. Trimming stripped 3 bases from V and 3 bases from J, with 9 bases between. Here the CDR3 DNA reads TGCGCCAGCAGCTCAGACAGTTCTAATGAAAAACTGTTTTTT. Translation: CASSSDSSNEKLFF.

This clone was recorded once. The chain couples TRBV7-8 to TRBJ1-1; 7 bases agree with TRBD1. The CDR3 sequence is 15 residues long. V shed 7 bases and J 0 bases; nucleotides not matched to a gene: 8. Germline values: CDR1 SGHVS, CDR2 FQNEAQ. The CDR3 sequence: CASTLHGQVNTEAFF. The CDR3 nucleotides are TGTGCCAGCACCCTCCACGGACAGGTGAACACTGAAGCTTTCTTT.

This chain links TRBV7-2 with TRBJ2-7; D perhaps matches TRBD1 (5 bases). The germline V gene has CDR1 SGHTA and CDR2 FQGNSA. Trimming removed 5 bases at V and 3 bases at J, with 14 bases between. The CDR3 totals 14 residues. The CDR3 nucleotides read TGTGCCAGCAGCCCAGACGTAGACAGCTACGAGCAGTACTTC. Translating gives CASSPDVDSYEQYF.

DNA for the CDR3: TGTGCCAGCAGCACAGCTAAGACAGGGTCAACCGAAAAACTGTTTTTT. It specifies CASSTAKTGSTEKLFF. The rearrangement joins TRBV5-4 to TRBJ1-4; 7 bases map to TRBD1. Germline V CDR1 and CDR2: SGHNT, YYREEE (reference sequence). The CDR3 runs to 16 residues. With V trimmed by 4 bases and J by 8 bases, 14 bases remained unmatched. The whole variable domain, remainder taken from reference TRBV5-4 and TRBJ1-4, is ETGVTQSPTHLIKTRGQQVTLRCSSQSGHNTVSWYQQALGQGPQFIFQYYREEENGRGNFPPRFSGLQFPNYSSELNVNALELDDSALYLCASSTAKTGSTEKLFFGSGTQLSVL.

The chain recombines TRBV7-2 with TRBJ2-1, with D unclear. V lost 2 bases to trimming and J lost 10 bases, with 9 bases between them. The CDR3 is 12 residues long. Germline V gives CDR1 SGHTA, CDR2 FQGNSA. CDR3: CASSLSRSEQFF. The DNA of the CDR3 is TGTGCCAGCAGCTTAAGTAGGAGCGAGCAGTTCTTC.

This clone was counted once. The rearrangement links TRBV19 to TRBJ1-6; 10 bases match TRBD1. The CDR3 spans 15 residues. V lost 5 bases, J lost 10 bases, and 8 bases stayed unmatched. Germline CDR1 and CDR2: LNHDA and SQIVND (reference sequence). The CDR3 is CASSETGGGGSPLHF. CDR3 nucleotide sequence: TGTGCCAGTAGTGAGACAGGGGGCGGAGGATCACCCCTCCACTTT. The variable domain in full, with the rest retrieved from reference TRBV19 and TRBJ1-6, is DGGITQSPKYLFRKEGQNVTLSCEQNLNHDAMYWYRQDPGQGLRLIYYSQIVNDFQKGDIAEGYSVSREKKESFPLTVTSAQKNPTAFYLCASSETGGGGSPLHFGNGTRLTVT.

V and J are TRBV2 and TRBJ2-3; D remains ambiguous. The CDR3 spans 15 residues. Looked up from germline, CDR1 is SNHLY and CDR2 is FYNNEI. V was cut by 4 bases and J by 1 base, with 12 bases left in between. The CDR3 is CASSAQPTGTDTQYF. In nucleotides, the CDR3 is TGTGCCAGCAGTGCACAGCCAACTGGCACAGATACGCAGTATTTT. The full variable domain, completed using reference TRBV2 and TRBJ2-3, is EPEVTQTPSHQVTQMGQEVILRCVPISNHLYFYWYRQILGQKVEFLVSFYNNEISEKSEIFDDQFSVERPDGSNFTLKIRSTKLEDSAMYFCASSAQPTGTDTQYFGPGTRLTVL.

The genes are TRBV2 and TRBJ1-6; D remains unclear. The CDR3 spans 14 residues. Germline V gene data show CDR1 as SNHLY and CDR2 as FYNNEI. With 4 bases removed from V and 5 bases from J, the gap between germline ends came to 9 bases. The CDR3 protein is CASSVNRDNSPLHF. The DNA for the CDR3 is TGTGCCAGCAGTGTGAACAGAGATAATTCACCCCTCCACTTT.

The gene calls are TRBV27 and TRBJ2-1, with D perhaps matching TRBD2 (6 bases). CDR3 length: 13 amino acids. Germline loops: CDR1 MNHEY, CDR2 SMNVEV (reference sequence). V lost 3 bases to trimming and J lost 4 bases, with 7 bases between them. CDR3 loop: CASSLGLYNEQFF. Here the CDR3 DNA reads TGTGCCAGCAGTTTGGGACTTTACAATGAGCAGTTCTTC.

The CDR3, as DNA: TGTGCCAGCACCACAGGGTCCCCCTTTGGAAACACCATATATTTT. Its protein is CASTTGSPFGNTIYF. The rearrangement joins TRBV6-5 to TRBJ1-3; maybe TRBD1 (6 bases). Trimming shortened V by 7 bases and J by 3 bases, and 16 bases separated the two germline ends. Germline V gives CDR1 MNHEY, CDR2 SVGAGI. The CDR3 spans 15 residues.

The chain couples TRBV6-6 to TRBJ1-1, with 10 bases that match TRBD1. The CDR3 covers 15 residues. Germline values: CDR1 MNHNY, CDR2 SVGAGI (reference sequence). V shed 4 bases and J 0 bases; nucleotides not matched to a gene: 2. CDR3 sequence (DNA): TGTGCCAGCAGTTTTGGGACAGGGGTGAACACTGAAGCTTTCTTT. It translates to CASSFGTGVNTEAFF.

The chain joins TRBV5-1 to TRBJ1-4; TRBD1 might be the D (6 bases). CDR1 is SGHRS, CDR2 YFSETQ, per germline. Trimming took 3 bases from V and 5 from J, leaving 11 bases between them. The CDR3 has 14 amino acids. The CDR3 here is CASSSGTLNEKLFF. The DNA for the CDR3 is TGCGCCAGCAGCTCAGGGACACTGAATGAAAAACTGTTTTTT.

V and J are TRBV9 and TRBJ2-3, with 7 bases fitting TRBD2. The germline V gene encodes CDR1 SGDLS and CDR2 YYNGEE. V trimming: 0 bases; J trimming: 2 bases; junction bases outside the gene matches: 6. This CDR3 region has 16 residues. The chain's CDR3 is CASSVGPGTNTDTQYF. As DNA, the CDR3 is TGTGCCAGCAGCGTAGGTCCTGGGACTAACACAGATACGCAGTATTTT. The full variable domain, its missing parts supplied by reference TRBV9 and TRBJ2-3, is DSGVTQTPKHLITATGQRVTLRCSPRSGDLSVYWYQQSLDQGLQFLIQYYNGEERAKGNILERFSAQQFPDLHSELNLSSLELGDSALYFCASSVGPGTNTDTQYFGPGTRLTVL.

The chain links TRBV20-1 to TRBJ2-7, with D possibly matching TRBD2 (5 bases). The CDR3 sequence is 11 residues long. CDR1 and CDR2 (germline): DFQATT, SNEGSKA (reference sequence). Trimming removed 6 bases at V and 3 bases at J, with 9 bases between. The CDR3: CSAGNIYEQYF. DNA for the CDR3: TGCAGTGCCGGGAACATCTACGAGCAGTACTTC.